This T cell receptor (beta chain) was profiled in a study of CD4+ T cells in melanoma. Only in-frame clones appear in the TCRdb table, and some are missing; sequencing was by immunoSEQ multiplex PCR. The sample consists of roughly 120,000 clones, roughly 90% of them appearing once. The clonotype originates from a human donor with melanoma. Sequenced material: peripheral blood.

Here the CDR3 DNA reads TGTGCCAGCAATCGGGGGGCTAGCACAGATACGCAGTATTTT. It yields the protein CASNRGASTDTQYF. The chain carries TRBV6-1 and TRBJ2-3; D is possibly TRBD2 (7 bases). CDR1 is MNHNS and CDR2 is SASEGT in the germline V gene. V was trimmed by 7 bases and J by 0 bases, leaving 11 bases between them. The CDR3 spans 14 residues.